Following are 23 T cell receptor beta chains from one sample sequenced in a study of OX40 agonist ivuxolimab in advanced cancers. Sequenced by immunoSEQ multiplex PCR; TCRdb stores in-frame clones only, minus some. The repertoire includes some 50,000 clones, about nine tenths of them detected once, and 15% to 20% sits in the top ten. The sequenced sample was CD4+ or CD8+ T cells sorted from blood, obtained in a trial of the OX40 agonist ivuxolimab. These receptors were obtained from an adult with an advanced solid tumor such as melanoma, head and neck, liver or kidney cancer.

The chain links TRBV5-1 to TRBJ1-4; TRBD1 might be the D (6 bases). This CDR3 contains 14 residues. Germline CDR1 SGHRS, CDR2 YFSETQ. V lost 3 bases and J 6 bases, leaving 12 bases between the germline ends. The CDR3: CASSSRGGHEKLFF. CDR3 sequence (DNA): TGCGCCAGCAGCTCCAGGGGTGGGCATGAAAAACTGTTTTTT. Drawing the rest from reference TRBV5-1 and TRBJ1-4, the complete variable domain is KAGVTQTPRYLIKTRGQQVTLSCSPISGHRSVSWYQQTPGQGLQFLFEYFSETQRNKGNFPGRFSGRQFSNSRSEMNVSTLELGDSALYLCASSSRGGHEKLFFGSGTQLSVL.

The chain links TRBV5-1 to TRBJ1-1, with D maybe TRBD1 (5 bases). The ends were cut back, 3 bases at V and 5 bases at J, with 11 bases in the middle. Germline assignment: CDR1 SGHRS and CDR2 YFSETQ. This CDR3 spans 13 amino acids. The CDR3 region has the DNA TGCGCCAGCAGCTGGGACTGGGAAACTGAAGCTTTCTTT. It is translated as CASSWDWETEAFF. Full variable domain (remainder filled in from reference TRBV5-1 and TRBJ1-1): KAGVTQTPRYLIKTRGQQVTLSCSPISGHRSVSWYQQTPGQGLQFLFEYFSETQRNKGNFPGRFSGRQFSNSRSEMNVSTLELGDSALYLCASSWDWETEAFFGQGTRLTVV.

The chain is built from TRBV30 and TRBJ2-2; 9 bases agree with TRBD1. The J segment lost 7 bases and the V segment lost 7 bases, leaving 10 bases of the junction unmatched. The germline V gene has CDR1 GTSNPN and CDR2 SVGIG (reference sequence). The CDR3 has 14 amino acids. CDR3: CASQTGGRVGELFF. The DNA of the CDR3 is TGTGCCTCCCAGACAGGGGGTAGGGTCGGGGAGCTGTTTTTT.

The V call is TRBV7-2, the J call TRBJ2-7; weak D call: TRBD2 (5 bases). V was pared by 5 bases and J by 4 bases, with 15 bases between. Germline V gives CDR1 SGHTA, CDR2 FQGNSA. The CDR3 loop spans 14 amino acids. The CDR3: CASSPPGGLYEQYF. In DNA form, the CDR3 reads TGTGCCAGCAGCCCCCCAGGAGGCTTATACGAGCAGTACTTC.

The V call is TRBV15, the J call TRBJ2-7; 8 bases are shared with TRBD1. With V trimmed by 0 bases and J by 4 bases, 5 bases remained unmatched. The germline CDR1 and CDR2 sequences are LNHNV and YYDKDF (reference sequence). The CDR3 has 15 amino acids. The CDR3 nucleotides read TGTGCCACCAGCAGAGATTTGGGACAGGTTTACGAGCAGTACTTC. Translation: CATSRDLGQVYEQYF. Filled out from reference TRBV15 and TRBJ2-7, the complete variable domain reads DAMVIQNPRYQVTQFGKPVTLSCSQTLNHNVMYWYQQKSSQAPKLLFHYYDKDFNNEADTPDNFQSRRPNTSFCFLDIRSPGLGDTAMYLCATSRDLGQVYEQYFGPGTRLTVT.

The rearrangement joins TRBV7-9 to TRBJ2-3; D gene unclear. V lost 2 bases and J 1 base, leaving 4 bases between the germline ends. CDR1 is SEHNR, CDR2 FQNEAQ, per germline (reference sequence). The length of the CDR3 is 13 residues. The CDR3 sequence: CASSLPGTDTQYF. DNA for the CDR3: TGTGCCAGCAGCTTACCGGGCACAGATACGCAGTATTTT.

By proportion, this clone is medium-sized. This chain connects TRBV4-1 to TRBJ1-2, with a weak D call TRBD1 (5 bases). The CDR3 spans 15 residues. The germline gives CDR1 MGHRA, CDR2 YSYEKL. The V gene lost 4 bases and the J gene lost 2 bases, with 14 bases spanning the gap. The CDR3 loop is CASSLGTPQNYGYTF. DNA for the CDR3: TGCGCCAGCAGCCTAGGGACCCCTCAGAACTATGGCTACACCTTC.

This sequence joins TRBV2 and TRBJ1-5; no clear D. Germline CDR1 is SNHLY and CDR2 is FYNNEI. V lost 3 bases to trimming and J lost 0 bases, with 6 bases between them. The CDR3 has 14 residues. The CDR3 here is CASSEGYSNQPQHF. The CDR3 coding sequence is TGTGCCAGCAGTGAGGGTTATAGCAATCAGCCCCAGCATTTT.

The chain links TRBV5-1 to TRBJ2-5; 7 positions match TRBD1. Germline V CDR1 and CDR2: SGHRS, YFSETQ. V was clipped by 0 bases and J by 1 base; unmatched bases: 6. The CDR3 spans 16 residues. CDR3 in DNA: TGCGCCAGCAGCTTGGCAAATTACAGGGGCCAAGAGACCCAGTACTTC. As protein: CASSLANYRGQETQYF.

J is TRBJ2-1 and V is TRBV7-9; TRBD2 matches 7 bases. The germline V gene encodes CDR1 SEHNR and CDR2 FQNEAQ (reference sequence). CDR3 length: 15 residues. J lost 5 bases, V lost 8 bases, and 12 bases had no gene match. The DNA of the CDR3 is TGTGCCAGCGACCGGCTGCGGGAGAAGGACAATGAGCAGTTCTTC. Its translation is CASDRLREKDNEQFF.

The chain links TRBV9 to TRBJ1-1; D might be TRBD1 (6 bases). V dropped 0 bases and J dropped 4 bases, with 10 bases sitting between them. Germline-derived CDR1 and CDR2 are SGDLS and YYNGEE. The CDR3 loop spans 14 amino acids. CDR3 residues: CASSVEGDSTEAFF. DNA for the CDR3: TGTGCCAGCAGCGTAGAGGGGGATAGCACTGAAGCTTTCTTT.

This chain's CDR3 is CASSSGFPYEQYF. The CDR3, as DNA: TGTGCCAGCAGTTCGGGCTTCCCCTACGAGCAGTACTTC. The V and J genes are TRBV27 and TRBJ2-5; D is unclear. The J call may be incorrect, as the DNA end agrees better with TRBJ2-7. Germline V gives CDR1 MNHEY, CDR2 SMNVEV (reference sequence). This CDR3 has 13 residues.

The rearrangement joins TRBV14 to TRBJ2-1, with 12 positions matching TRBD2. V gave up 5 bases and J gave up 6 bases; unmatched junction bases: 11. The CDR3 is 17 amino acids. Looked up from germline, CDR1 is SGHDN and CDR2 is FVKESK. The DNA for the CDR3 is TGTGCCAGCAGCTCCCGGGGACTAGCGGGCCCGCCCAATGAGCAGTTCTTC. It is translated as CASSSRGLAGPPNEQFF.

This chain links TRBV12-5 with TRBJ1-2; D perhaps matches TRBD1 (5 bases). CDR1 LGHNT and CDR2 FRNRAP come from the germline V gene. This CDR3 has 15 residues. V was shortened by 3 bases and J by 10 bases, with 21 bases between the two germline ends. CDR3 coding DNA: TGTGCTAGTGGTTTAGAGGTGGGTTCAGACAGATCCTACACCTTC. Translation gives CASGLEVGSDRSYTF.

The rearrangement joins TRBV5-1 to TRBJ1-1; 9 nucleotides line up with TRBD1. This CDR3 region has 13 residues. Germline CDR1 is SGHRS and CDR2 is YFSETQ. Trimming cost V 7 bases and J 5 bases; bases outside gene matches: 6. The CDR3, as DNA: TGCGCCAGCCGGGAGACAGGGGGTACTGAAGCTTTCTTT. Protein: CASRETGGTEAFF.

This chain joins TRBV27 and TRBJ1-1, with D possibly matching TRBD1 (5 bases). The germline V gene encodes CDR1 MNHEY and CDR2 SMNVEV (reference sequence). The CDR3 runs 14 residues. V lost 2 bases to trimming and J lost 1 base, with 8 bases between them. CDR3 sequence: CASSLRTPNTEAFF. For the CDR3, the DNA is TGTGCCAGCAGTTTAAGGACACCGAACACTGAAGCTTTCTTT.

The rearrangement uses TRBV11-2 and TRBJ2-3; 9 bases match TRBD1. Germline lookup yields CDR1 SGHAT and CDR2 FQNNGV. The CDR3 contains 16 residues. Trimming removed 5 bases from V and 9 bases from J; junction bases left unmatched: 15. The CDR3 here is CASSDRPGTGNETQYF. The CDR3 bases are TGTGCCAGCAGCGATCGTCCCGGGACAGGGAACGAGACGCAGTATTTT.

The chain couples TRBV9 to TRBJ2-2; 7 bases match TRBD2. The germline CDR1 and CDR2 sequences are SGDLS and YYNGEE. Unmatched junction bases numbered 8, after V lost 0 bases and J lost 0 bases. The CDR3 has 18 amino acids. As DNA, the CDR3 is TGTGCCAGCAGCGTAGGGGGAGGGGCAGCGCCGAACACCGGGGAGCTGTTTTTT. It codes for CASSVGGGAAPNTGELFF. Complete variable domain (other parts from reference TRBV9 and TRBJ2-2): DSGVTQTPKHLITATGQRVTLRCSPRSGDLSVYWYQQSLDQGLQFLIQYYNGEERAKGNILERFSAQQFPDLHSELNLSSLELGDSALYFCASSVGGGAAPNTGELFFGEGSRLTVL.

This clone has only one observation. This chain uses TRBV19 with TRBJ2-1; D may be TRBD1 or TRBD2 (6 bases each). The germline V and J ends were trimmed by 5 bases and 6 bases, with 14 bases remaining between them. This CDR3 is 14 amino acids long. In germline, CDR1 is LNHDA, CDR2 SQIVND (reference sequence). The CDR3, as DNA: TGTGCCAGTAGTTACCCGGGGGCCGCCAATGAGCAGTTCTTC. It codes for CASSYPGAANEQFF.

The chain has TRBV9 and TRBJ2-7, with D possibly being TRBD1 (5 bases). The CDR3 length is 12 residues. The ends were cut back, 0 bases at V and 6 bases at J, with 7 bases in the middle. Looked up from germline, CDR1 is SGDLS and CDR2 is YYNGEE. The CDR3: CASSVEGPEQYF. CDR3 sequence (DNA): TGTGCCAGCAGCGTAGAGGGGCCCGAGCAGTACTTC. The whole variable domain, filled in from reference TRBV9 and TRBJ2-7, reads DSGVTQTPKHLITATGQRVTLRCSPRSGDLSVYWYQQSLDQGLQFLIQYYNGEERAKGNILERFSAQQFPDLHSELNLSSLELGDSALYFCASSVEGPEQYFGPGTRLTVT.

The CDR3 coding sequence is TGTGCCAGCAGTCCCATGACCCGGGGGCGGCGAAGTAATGAGCAGTTCTTC. It is translated as CASSPMTRGRRSNEQFF. The V gene is TRBV27, the J gene TRBJ2-1, with D perhaps TRBD1 or TRBD2 (6 bases each). Germline V gives CDR1 MNHEY, CDR2 SMNVEV (reference sequence). There are 17 residues in the CDR3. V was pared by 5 bases and J by 7 bases, with 24 bases between.

This chain connects TRBV2 to TRBJ2-2, with D tentatively TRBD1 or TRBD2 (5 bases each). Germline V gene data show CDR1 as SNHLY and CDR2 as FYNNEI. CDR3 size: 16 residues. V lost 2 bases, J lost 0 bases, and 10 bases lay in between. DNA for the CDR3: TGTGCCAGCAGTGAACGGGGCGGCGCGAACACCGGGGAGCTGTTTTTT. Its translation is CASSERGGANTGELFF.

The chain uses TRBV13 and TRBJ2-3; possibly TRBD1 for D (5 bases). This CDR3 comprises 13 residues. V dropped 3 bases and J dropped 10 bases, with 14 bases sitting between them. CDR1 is PRHDT and CDR2 is FYEKMQ in the germline V gene (reference sequence). CDR3 loop: CASSFMGPVAQYF. The DNA of the CDR3 is TGTGCCAGCAGCTTTATGGGGCCCGTGGCGCAGTATTTT.